This TCR beta chain was found in a study of blood T cell repertoires in COVID-19. Overall study context: There were acute and convalescent COVID-19 samples, and they came from the United States, Italy and Spain. Sources were T cells, B-cell-depleted T cells, or PBMCs; the material itself was cDNA or gDNA.

In terms of age and location, participants ranged from roughly 18 to 90 years and lived in about 25 US areas. TCRdb's table, derived via immunoSEQ multiplex PCR, lists solely in-frame clones and lacks some. The sample contains 250,000 or so clones, around 88% of which appear only once. V lost 6 bases, J lost 4 bases, and 4 bases stayed unmatched. The CDR3 is 14 amino acids. Germline CDR1 and CDR2: MNHEY and SVGAGI. Sequencing input: PBMCs or T cells enriched from blood (not recorded which). V and J are TRBV6-5 and TRBJ2-2; 8 bases line up with TRBD2. This TCR derives from a woman between 35 and 50 years old with acute COVID-19. CDR3 in amino acids: CASRRGGLTGELFF. The CDR3 nucleotides are TGTGCCAGCAGACGGGGGGGCCTCACCGGGGAGCTGTTTTTT.